The next 13 T cell receptor beta chains were all read from a single sample in a study of OX40 agonist ivuxolimab in advanced cancers. The assay was immunoSEQ multiplex PCR, and TCRdb's table has in-frame clones only and misses some. The sample includes under 60,000 clones, around 90% of them seen just once. The specimen comprised CD4+ or CD8+ T cells sorted from blood, sampled in a trial of the OX40 agonist ivuxolimab. These receptors came from an adult with an advanced solid tumor such as melanoma, head and neck, liver or kidney cancer.

The rearrangement links TRBV4-3 to TRBJ2-1; D might be TRBD1 (5 bases). Trimming took off 0 bases at V and 4 bases at J, with 22 bases between the two ends. Germline CDR1 reads LGHNA; CDR2 reads YSLEER. This CDR3 is 19 amino acids long. CDR3 region: CASSQDKGHWNKVYNEQFF. DNA for the CDR3: TGCGCCAGCAGCCAAGATAAAGGACACTGGAACAAAGTATACAATGAGCAGTTCTTC.

The chain uses TRBV4-1 and TRBJ2-3; 7 nucleotides line up with TRBD2. Trimming at V came to 0 bases and at J to 5 bases, leaving 5 bases not matched to a gene. This CDR3 is 15 amino acids long. Germline CDR1 MGHRA, CDR2 YSYEKL. In DNA, the CDR3 is TGCGCCAGCAGCCAAGAGCAGGCTAGCGGAGATACGCAGTATTTT. Its protein is CASSQEQASGDTQYF.

The chain recombines TRBV5-4 with TRBJ1-1; TRBD1 agrees at 7 bases. The CDR3 extends over 15 amino acids. Unmatched junction bases numbered 7, after V lost 4 bases and J lost 1 base. The germline V gene has CDR1 SGHNT and CDR2 YYREEE (reference sequence). The CDR3 region is CASSQTGEKNTEAFF. DNA for the CDR3: TGTGCCAGCAGCCAAACAGGGGAGAAGAACACTGAAGCTTTCTTT. Together with reference TRBV5-4 and TRBJ1-1, the CDR3 gives the full variable domain: ETGVTQSPTHLIKTRGQQVTLRCSSQSGHNTVSWYQQALGQGPQFIFQYYREEENGRGNFPPRFSGLQFPNYSSELNVNALELDDSALYLCASSQTGEKNTEAFFGQGTRLTVV.

The chain couples TRBV5-1 to TRBJ1-5; D call uncertain. In germline, CDR1 is SGHRS, CDR2 YFSETQ. CDR3 length: 13 amino acids. V was shortened by 7 bases and J by 2 bases, with 10 bases between the two germline ends. As DNA, the CDR3 is TGCGCCAGCCGAAAGGAGGGCAATCAGCCCCAGCATTTT. The encoded protein is CASRKEGNQPQHF.

This clone occurred once. The gene calls are TRBV11-3 and TRBJ2-3, with 10 bases that match TRBD2. Germline assignment: CDR1 SGHNT and CDR2 YENEEA. The CDR3 is made up of 18 amino acids. The ends lost 0 bases at V and 5 bases at J; junction bases unmatched: 11. CDR3 region: CASSLDSTSGTRRDTQYF. Here the CDR3 DNA reads TGTGCCAGCAGCTTAGATTCAACTAGCGGGACCCGGAGAGATACGCAGTATTTT.

This clone turned up a few times. V usage is TRBV7-9 and J usage is TRBJ2-1, with D tentatively TRBD1 or TRBD2 (5 bases each). V was shortened by 5 bases and J by 13 bases, with 18 bases between the two germline ends. This CDR3 is built from 13 residues. Per the germline V gene, CDR1 is SEHNR and CDR2 is FQNEAQ (reference sequence). CDR3 sequence: CASSLTGTSNQFF. The CDR3 DNA follows: TGTGCCAGCAGCCTGACCGGGACGTCCAATCAGTTCTTC.

This clone was counted once. The chain is built from TRBV27 and TRBJ2-1; 12 bases match TRBD2. V dropped 6 bases and J dropped 3; count of bases not matched to a gene: 3. The CDR3 spans 15 residues. CDR1 is MNHEY, CDR2 SMNVEV, per germline (reference sequence). In DNA, the CDR3 is TGTGCCAGCAGCCCACTAGCGGGAGGCTACAATGAGCAGTTCTTC. Encoded protein: CASSPLAGGYNEQFF.

The chain joins TRBV27 to TRBJ2-2; 8 bases are a match to TRBD1. The CDR3 sequence is 16 residues long. The V gene end was trimmed by 10 bases and the J gene end by 1 base; junction bases not matched to a gene: 11. In germline, CDR1 is MNHEY, CDR2 SMNVEV (reference sequence). CDR3 bases: TGTGCCACCTCGGACAGGGCTAATAAGAACACCGGGGAGCTGTTTTTT. It encodes CATSDRANKNTGELFF.

The V gene is TRBV7-2, the J gene TRBJ1-1, with D unclear. V was clipped by 4 bases and J by 2 bases, with 8 bases between them. CDR3 length: 13 residues. Germline CDR1 reads SGHTA; CDR2 reads FQGNSA. The CDR3 loop reads CASSSNSNTEAFF. The CDR3 region has the DNA TGTGCCAGCAGCTCGAATTCCAACACTGAAGCTTTCTTT.

In DNA, the CDR3 is TGTGCCAGCAGCTTAGCTCCCGGGGCTAGCGGGAATTACGAGCAGTACTTC. Translating it yields CASSLAPGASGNYEQYF. This chain joins TRBV7-2 and TRBJ2-7; 9 bases match TRBD2. CDR1 SGHTA and CDR2 FQGNSA come from the germline V gene. The junction had 10 bases not matched to a gene; V was cut back by 0 bases and J by 4 bases. The CDR3 has 17 amino acids.

The chain couples TRBV5-6 to TRBJ1-3; D is unresolved. The CDR3 is 14 residues long. Trimming cost V 0 bases and J 4 bases, with 8 bases left between them. Germline CDR1 and CDR2: SGHDT and YYEEEE. The CDR3 is CASSLGWSGNTIYF. CDR3 nucleotide sequence: TGTGCCAGCAGCTTGGGGTGGTCCGGAAACACCATATATTTT.

The rearrangement links TRBV6-1 to TRBJ2-7; 8 positions match TRBD1. Losses at the gene ends were 7 bases for V and 1 base for J; bases not matched to a gene: 9. Germline V lookup: CDR1 MNHNS, CDR2 SASEGT. CDR3 size: 15 residues. The CDR3 loop reads CASTAFQGASYEQYF. The CDR3, as DNA: TGTGCCAGCACTGCGTTCCAGGGGGCATCCTACGAGCAGTACTTC.

This rearrangement joins TRBV5-4 to TRBJ1-2; 9 bases agree with TRBD1. J was trimmed by 2 bases and V by 5 bases; bases with no gene match: 4. CDR3 length: 14 residues. Germline values: CDR1 SGHNT, CDR2 YYREEE (reference sequence). CDR3 coding DNA: TGTGCCAGCAGTGTAGGGACAGGGAACTATGGCTACACCTTC. Translation gives CASSVGTGNYGYTF.